Following are 5 T cell receptor beta chains from one sample sequenced in a study of blood T cell repertoires in COVID-19. Clones were sequenced by immunoSEQ multiplex PCR, and TCRdb holds only the in-frame ones, with some missing. The sample yields about 300,000 clones, approximately 84% seen once. Sequencing input: PBMCs or T cells enriched from blood (not recorded which). Receptors were obtained from a woman aged 18 to 35 who had recovered from COVID-19.

This sequence joins TRBV6-5 and TRBJ1-4; 7 bases are a match to TRBD1. CDR3 length equals 13 residues. Germline lookup yields CDR1 MNHEY and CDR2 SVGAGI. The J segment lost 3 bases and the V segment lost 8 bases, leaving 3 bases of the junction unmatched. For the CDR3, the DNA is TGTGCCAGCCTAACAGGGGCTAATGAAAAACTGTTTTTT. This encodes CASLTGANEKLFF.

The rearrangement joins TRBV2 to TRBJ1-1; maybe TRBD1 (5 bases). V was trimmed by 7 bases and J by 3 bases, leaving 12 bases between them. Germline V gene data show CDR1 as SNHLY and CDR2 as FYNNEI. There are 13 residues in the CDR3. The CDR3 protein is CASTSGSYTEAFF. The CDR3 bases are TGTGCCAGCACATCAGGGTCGTACACTGAAGCTTTCTTT.

The chain's CDR3 is CASGHGPAGELFF. The CDR3 DNA is TGTGCCAGCGGTCACGGTCCCGCCGGGGAGCTGTTTTTT. The J gene is TRBJ2-2, the V gene TRBV7-9; D gene uncertain. CDR1 and CDR2 from the germline V gene are SEHNR and FQNEAQ (reference sequence). The CDR3 sequence is 13 residues long. V dropped 8 bases and J dropped 6 bases, with 13 bases sitting between them.

V is TRBV27 and J is TRBJ1-2; a weak D match, TRBD1 (6 bases). The CDR3 extends over 14 amino acids. The germline V gene encodes CDR1 MNHEY and CDR2 SMNVEV (reference sequence). The germline V and J ends were trimmed by 3 bases and 3 bases, with 11 bases remaining between them. CDR3 coding DNA: TGTGCCAGCAGTTTGACAGCAGGGGACTATGGCTACACCTTC. This gives the protein CASSLTAGDYGYTF.

The chain recombines TRBV6-6 with TRBJ2-1; possibly TRBD2 for D (6 bases). CDR1 and CDR2 from the germline V gene are MNHNY and SVGAGI (reference sequence). CDR3 length: 17 residues. The V and J ends lost 5 bases and 7 bases respectively, with 24 bases between them. The CDR3 protein is CASSPNGFASVSNEQFF. The CDR3 DNA reads as TGTGCCAGCAGTCCTAATGGGTTCGCTAGCGTTAGTAATGAGCAGTTCTTC.